This is a list of T cell receptor beta chains from one sample in a study of blood T cell repertoires in COVID-19. The protocol was immunoSEQ multiplex PCR, while the TCRdb copy is restricted to in-frame clones and leaves out a portion. The sample shows around 440,000 clones, 88% of them seen only once. Sequencing was performed on peripheral blood. These receptors came from a woman in her forties or fifties with COVID-19, enrolled during active disease. Both conserved end residues are part of each CDR3. D genes are given only for firm matches. A row's size may be missing; if present it is once, few, many or a size class.

J gene	clone size	D gene	V gene	CDR3 DNA	CDR3 protein
TRBJ2-3	NA	TRBD1	TRBV9	TGTGCCAGCAGCGTACAGGGGGCGAGATCAGATACGCAGTATTTT	CASSVQGARSDTQYF
TRBJ1-2	NA	TRBD1	TRBV6-5	TGTGCCAGCAGAGCAGGGGGCGGAAGAGGCTACACCTTC	CASRAGGGRGYTF
TRBJ1-6	few	TRBD1	TRBV5-8	TGTGCCAGCAGTCCGGACAGGGATAATTCACCCCTCCACTTT	CASSPDRDNSPLHF
TRBJ2-1	NA	TRBD2	TRBV3-1/TRBV3-2	TGTGCCAGCAGCCAAGATCCTAGCGGGGGAAATGAGCAGTTCTTC	CASSQDPSGGNEQFF
TRBJ1-2	NA	NA	TRBV10-1	TGCGCCAGCAGTGCCAACGGGAACTATGGCTACACCTTC	CASSANGNYGYTF
TRBJ1-5	once	NA	TRBV7-8	TGTGCCAGCAGCTTCGACAGGAGCCGCAATCAGCCCCAGCATTTT	CASSFDRSRNQPQHF
TRBJ2-7	NA	NA	TRBV23-1	TGCGCCAGCAGTCGCCACCCCCAGGGACTGATCTACGAGCAGTACTTC	CASSRHPQGLIYEQYF
TRBJ2-7	once	TRBD1	TRBV6-5	TGTGCCAGCAGTTTACAGGGGTGGGACGAGCAGTACTTC	CASSLQGWDEQYF
TRBJ2-2	NA	TRBD1	TRBV5-4	TGTGCCAGCAGCTTTCCGGACAGGGGGAACACCGGGGAGCTGTTTTTT	CASSFPDRGNTGELFF
TRBJ1-2	NA	NA	TRBV7-9	TGTGCCAGCAGCGAAACCGAAGCCTATGGCTACACCTTC	CASSETEAYGYTF
TRBJ1-2	NA	NA	TRBV7-9	TGTGCCAGCAGCCCACCTCAGGGGCGGGATGGCTACACCTTC	CASSPPQGRDGYTF
TRBJ2-3	NA	NA	TRBV2	TGTGCCAGCAGAGATCCGCAGGTAGATACGCAGTATTTT	CASRDPQVDTQYF
TRBJ2-1	NA	TRBD1	TRBV5-4	TGTGCCAGCAGCGCCGGGACAGGTTACAATGAGCAGTTCTTC	CASSAGTGYNEQFF
TRBJ2-1	NA	TRBD2	TRBV5-4	TGTGCCAGCAGCTTGGATTGGACTAGCGGTGGGGATGAGCAGTTCTTC	CASSLDWTSGGDEQFF
TRBJ2-5	NA	NA	TRBV19	TGTGCCAGTAGTCTGGGGGGCCAAGAGACCCAGTACTTC	CASSLGGQETQYF
TRBJ1-4	NA	NA	TRBV2	TGTGCCAGCAGGGGTTTGAGGGGGGGGAATGAAAAACTGTTTTTT	CASRGLRGGNEKLFF
TRBJ1-4	NA	NA	TRBV11-2	TGTGCCAGCAGCTTAGGTCACTTTCCGAGAAAACTGTTTTTT	CASSLGHFPRKLFF
TRBJ2-3	NA	NA	TRBV5-6	TGTGCCAGCAGCCTCACAGATACGCAGTATTTT	CASSLTDTQYF